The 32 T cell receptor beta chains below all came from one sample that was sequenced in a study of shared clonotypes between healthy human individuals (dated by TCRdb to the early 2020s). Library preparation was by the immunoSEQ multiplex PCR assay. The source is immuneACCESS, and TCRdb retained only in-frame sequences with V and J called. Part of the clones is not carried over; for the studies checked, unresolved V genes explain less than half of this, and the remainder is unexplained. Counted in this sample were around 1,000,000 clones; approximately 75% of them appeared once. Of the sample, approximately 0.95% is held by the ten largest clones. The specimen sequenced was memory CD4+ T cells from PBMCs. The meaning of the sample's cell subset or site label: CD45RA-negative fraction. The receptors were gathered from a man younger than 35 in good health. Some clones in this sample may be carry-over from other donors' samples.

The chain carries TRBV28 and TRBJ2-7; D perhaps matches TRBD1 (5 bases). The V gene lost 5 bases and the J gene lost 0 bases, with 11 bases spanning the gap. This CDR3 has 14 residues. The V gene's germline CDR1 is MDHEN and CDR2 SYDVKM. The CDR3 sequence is CASSRPDTSYEQYF. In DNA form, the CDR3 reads TGTGCCAGCAGTCGGCCGGACACCTCCTACGAGCAGTACTTC. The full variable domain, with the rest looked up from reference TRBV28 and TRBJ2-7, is DVKVTQSSRYLVKRTGEKVFLECVQDMDHENMFWYRQDPGLGLRLIYFSYDVKMKEKGDIPEGYSVSREKKERFSLILESASTNQTSMYLCASSRPDTSYEQYFGPGTRLTVT.

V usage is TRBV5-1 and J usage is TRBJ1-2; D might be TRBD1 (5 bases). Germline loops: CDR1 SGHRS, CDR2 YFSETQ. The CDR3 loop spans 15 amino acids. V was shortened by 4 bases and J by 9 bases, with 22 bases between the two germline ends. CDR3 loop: CASSTAPGTASRYTF. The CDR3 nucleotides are TGCGCCAGCAGCACAGCCCCCGGGACGGCCTCTCGCTACACCTTC.

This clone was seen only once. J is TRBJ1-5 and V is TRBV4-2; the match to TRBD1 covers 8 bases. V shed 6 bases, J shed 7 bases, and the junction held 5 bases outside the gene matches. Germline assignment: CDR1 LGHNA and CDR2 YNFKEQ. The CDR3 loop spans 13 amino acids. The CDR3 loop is CASSLQGGQPQHF. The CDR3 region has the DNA TGTGCCAGCAGTCTACAGGGGGGACAGCCCCAGCATTTT.

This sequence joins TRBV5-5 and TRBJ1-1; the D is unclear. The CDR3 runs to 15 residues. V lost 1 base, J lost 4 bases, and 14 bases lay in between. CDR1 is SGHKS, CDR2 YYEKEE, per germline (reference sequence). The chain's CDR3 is CASSLSPGVSTEAFF. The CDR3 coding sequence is TGTGCCAGCAGCTTGAGTCCAGGCGTGAGCACTGAAGCTTTCTTT.

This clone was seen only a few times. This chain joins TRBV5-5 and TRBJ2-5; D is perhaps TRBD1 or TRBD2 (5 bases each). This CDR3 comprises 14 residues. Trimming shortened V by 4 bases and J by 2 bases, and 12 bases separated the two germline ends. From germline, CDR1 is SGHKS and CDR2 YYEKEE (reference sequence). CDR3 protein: CASSRAGAQETQYF. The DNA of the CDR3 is TGTGCCAGCAGCCGAGCCGGGGCTCAAGAGACCCAGTACTTC. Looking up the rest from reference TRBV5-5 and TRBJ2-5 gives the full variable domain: DAGVTQSPTHLIKTRGQQVTLRCSPISGHKSVSWYQQVLGQGPQFIFQYYEKEERGRGNFPDRFSARQFPNYSSELNVNALLLGDSALYLCASSRAGAQETQYFGPGTRLLVL.

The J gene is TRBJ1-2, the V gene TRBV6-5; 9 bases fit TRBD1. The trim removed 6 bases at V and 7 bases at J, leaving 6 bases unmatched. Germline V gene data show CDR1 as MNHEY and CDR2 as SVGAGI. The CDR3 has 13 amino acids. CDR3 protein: CASRPQGAIGYTF. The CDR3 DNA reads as TGTGCCAGCAGACCACAGGGGGCCATTGGCTACACCTTC.

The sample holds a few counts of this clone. The CDR3 nucleotides read TGCGCCAGCGCAGGACTAGCGGGAGGATATGAGCAGTTCTTC. It yields the protein CASAGLAGGYEQFF. V gene TRBV10-2 combines with J gene TRBJ2-1; 14 bases agree with TRBD2. This CDR3 region has 14 residues. Germline loops: CDR1 WSHSY, CDR2 SAAADI. Losses at the gene ends were 8 bases for V and 8 bases for J; bases not matched to a gene: 5.

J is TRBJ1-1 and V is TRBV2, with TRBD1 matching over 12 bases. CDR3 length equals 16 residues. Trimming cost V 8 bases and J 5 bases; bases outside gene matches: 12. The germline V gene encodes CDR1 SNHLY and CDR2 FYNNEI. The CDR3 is CASCIRDRGPGTEAFF. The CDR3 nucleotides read TGTGCCAGCTGTATCCGGGACAGGGGGCCTGGGACTGAAGCTTTCTTT.

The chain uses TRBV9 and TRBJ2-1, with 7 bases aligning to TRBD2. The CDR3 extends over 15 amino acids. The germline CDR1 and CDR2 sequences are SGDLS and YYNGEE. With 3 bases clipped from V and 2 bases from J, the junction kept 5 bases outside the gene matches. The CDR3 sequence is CASSEGAGTYNEQFF. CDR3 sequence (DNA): TGTGCCAGCAGCGAGGGAGCGGGGACCTACAATGAGCAGTTCTTC. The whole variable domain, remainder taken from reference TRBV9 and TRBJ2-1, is DSGVTQTPKHLITATGQRVTLRCSPRSGDLSVYWYQQSLDQGLQFLIQYYNGEERAKGNILERFSAQQFPDLHSELNLSSLELGDSALYFCASSEGAGTYNEQFFGPGTRLTVL.

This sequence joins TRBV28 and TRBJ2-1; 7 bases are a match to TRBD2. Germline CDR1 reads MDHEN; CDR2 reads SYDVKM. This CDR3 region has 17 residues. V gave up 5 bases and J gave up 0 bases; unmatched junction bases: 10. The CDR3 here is CASSLRASGYSYNEQFF. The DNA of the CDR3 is TGTGCCAGCAGTCTACGGGCTAGCGGATACTCCTACAATGAGCAGTTCTTC. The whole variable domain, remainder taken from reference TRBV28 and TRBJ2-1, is DVKVTQSSRYLVKRTGEKVFLECVQDMDHENMFWYRQDPGLGLRLIYFSYDVKMKEKGDIPEGYSVSREKKERFSLILESASTNQTSMYLCASSLRASGYSYNEQFFGPGTRLTVL.

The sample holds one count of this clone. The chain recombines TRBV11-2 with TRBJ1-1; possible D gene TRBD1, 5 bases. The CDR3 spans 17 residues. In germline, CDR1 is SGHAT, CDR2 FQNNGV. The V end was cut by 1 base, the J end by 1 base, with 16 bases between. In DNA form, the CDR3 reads TGTGCCAGCAGCTTAGCCTTGGGCCAAGGGGAGAACACTGAAGCTTTCTTT. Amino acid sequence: CASSLALGQGENTEAFF.

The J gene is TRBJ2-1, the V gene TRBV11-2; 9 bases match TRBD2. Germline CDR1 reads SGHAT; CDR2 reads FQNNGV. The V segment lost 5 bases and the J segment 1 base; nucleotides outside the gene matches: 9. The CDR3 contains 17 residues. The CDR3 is CASSVELLAGSYNEQFF. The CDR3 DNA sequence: TGTGCCAGCAGCGTCGAGCTTCTAGCGGGGTCCTACAATGAGCAGTTCTTC.

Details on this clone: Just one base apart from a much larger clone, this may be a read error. In DNA, the CDR3 is TGCGCCAGCAGCGGTTCTTTCGGGGGAACCGGGGATCTGTTTTTT. Its translation: CASSGSFGGTGDLFF. This chain joins TRBV5-1 and TRBJ2-2, with D possibly being TRBD2 (6 bases). This CDR3 spans 15 amino acids. Looked up from germline, CDR1 is SGHRS and CDR2 is YFSETQ.

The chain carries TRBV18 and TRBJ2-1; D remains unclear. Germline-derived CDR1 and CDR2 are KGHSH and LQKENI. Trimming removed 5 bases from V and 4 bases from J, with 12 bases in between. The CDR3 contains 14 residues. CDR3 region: CASSSTRSYNEQFF. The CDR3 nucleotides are TGTGCCAGCTCATCCACTCGCTCTTACAATGAGCAGTTCTTC.

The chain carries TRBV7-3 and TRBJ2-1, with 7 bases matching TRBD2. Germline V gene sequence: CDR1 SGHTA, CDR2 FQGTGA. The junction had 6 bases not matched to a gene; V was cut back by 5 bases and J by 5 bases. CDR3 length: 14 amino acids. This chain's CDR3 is CASSPSGENNEQFF. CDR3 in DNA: TGTGCCAGCAGCCCTAGCGGAGAGAACAATGAGCAGTTCTTC.

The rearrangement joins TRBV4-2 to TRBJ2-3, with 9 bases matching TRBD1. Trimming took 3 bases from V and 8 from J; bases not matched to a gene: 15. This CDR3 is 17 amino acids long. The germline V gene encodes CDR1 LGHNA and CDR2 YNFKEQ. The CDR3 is CASSQGGQGRLYRTQYF. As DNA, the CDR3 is TGTGCCAGCAGCCAGGGAGGACAGGGGCGACTGTACCGTACGCAGTATTTT.

CDR3 nucleotide sequence: TGCGCCAGCAGCTTGGCCGGGGTGGGCAATGAGCAGTTCTTC. It codes for CASSLAGVGNEQFF. The genes are TRBV5-1 and TRBJ2-1, with D maybe TRBD2 (5 bases). In germline, CDR1 is SGHRS, CDR2 YFSETQ. The CDR3 has 14 residues. Trimming took 0 bases from V and 6 from J, leaving 10 bases between them.

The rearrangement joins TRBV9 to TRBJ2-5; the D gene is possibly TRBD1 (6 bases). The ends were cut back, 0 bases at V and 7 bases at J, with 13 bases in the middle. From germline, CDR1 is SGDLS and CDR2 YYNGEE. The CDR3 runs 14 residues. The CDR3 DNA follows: TGTGCCAGCAGCGTAGCGTCCACACAGGGGACCCAGTACTTC. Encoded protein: CASSVASTQGTQYF. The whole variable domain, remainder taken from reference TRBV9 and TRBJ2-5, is DSGVTQTPKHLITATGQRVTLRCSPRSGDLSVYWYQQSLDQGLQFLIQYYNGEERAKGNILERFSAQQFPDLHSELNLSSLELGDSALYFCASSVASTQGTQYFGPGTRLLVL.

CDR3 residues: CASMGAQFGNTIYF. CDR3 sequence (DNA): TGTGCCAGCATGGGGGCCCAATTTGGAAACACCATATATTTT. The chain is built from TRBV28 and TRBJ1-3; possible D gene TRBD1, 6 bases. Germline V gives CDR1 MDHEN, CDR2 SYDVKM. The CDR3 covers 14 residues. The V end lost 7 bases, the J end lost 3 bases, and 13 bases lay between the germline ends.

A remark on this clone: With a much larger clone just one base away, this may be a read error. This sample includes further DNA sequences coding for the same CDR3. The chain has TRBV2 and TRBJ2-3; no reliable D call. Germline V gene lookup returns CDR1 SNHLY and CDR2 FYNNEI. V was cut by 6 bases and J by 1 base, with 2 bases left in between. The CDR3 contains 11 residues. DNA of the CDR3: TGTGCCAGCAGCCGCACAGATACGCAGTATTTT. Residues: CASSRTDTQYF.

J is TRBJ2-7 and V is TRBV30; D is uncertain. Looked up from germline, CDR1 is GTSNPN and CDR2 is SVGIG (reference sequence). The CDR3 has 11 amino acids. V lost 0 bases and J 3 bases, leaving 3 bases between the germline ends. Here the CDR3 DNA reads TGTGCCTGGAGTGTATTCTACGAGCAGTACTTC. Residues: CAWSVFYEQYF.

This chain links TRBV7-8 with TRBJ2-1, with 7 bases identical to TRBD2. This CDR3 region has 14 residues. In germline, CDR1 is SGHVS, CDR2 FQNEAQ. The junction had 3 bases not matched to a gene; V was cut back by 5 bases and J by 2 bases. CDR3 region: CASSATSAYNEQFF. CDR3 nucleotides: TGTGCCAGCAGCGCCACTAGCGCCTACAATGAGCAGTTCTTC.

The CDR3 nucleotides read TGTGCCAGCAGCTTACTAGGTGCCCAGCAGTTCTTC. As protein: CASSLLGAQQFF. The chain employs TRBV7-9 and TRBJ2-1; D unclear. The CDR3 totals 12 residues. Looked up from germline, CDR1 is SEHNR and CDR2 is FQNEAQ (reference sequence). Trimming removed 2 bases at V and 11 bases at J, with 10 bases between.

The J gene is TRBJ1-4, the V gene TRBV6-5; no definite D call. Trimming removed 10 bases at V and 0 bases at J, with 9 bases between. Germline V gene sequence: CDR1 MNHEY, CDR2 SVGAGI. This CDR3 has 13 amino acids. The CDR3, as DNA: TGTGCCACCTACGGGGCAACTAATGAAAAACTGTTTTTT. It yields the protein CATYGATNEKLFF.

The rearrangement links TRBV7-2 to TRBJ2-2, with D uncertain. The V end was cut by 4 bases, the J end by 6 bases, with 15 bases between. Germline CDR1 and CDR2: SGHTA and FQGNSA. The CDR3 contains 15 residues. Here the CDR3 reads CASSSGGLGSGELFF. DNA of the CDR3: TGTGCCAGCAGCTCAGGTGGCCTGGGATCCGGGGAGCTGTTTTTT. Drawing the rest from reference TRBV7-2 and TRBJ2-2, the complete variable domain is GAGVSQSPSNKVTEKGKDVELRCDPISGHTALYWYRQSLGQGLEFLIYFQGNSAPDKSGLPSDRFSAERTGGSVSTLTIQRTQQEDSAVYLCASSSGGLGSGELFFGEGSRLTVL.

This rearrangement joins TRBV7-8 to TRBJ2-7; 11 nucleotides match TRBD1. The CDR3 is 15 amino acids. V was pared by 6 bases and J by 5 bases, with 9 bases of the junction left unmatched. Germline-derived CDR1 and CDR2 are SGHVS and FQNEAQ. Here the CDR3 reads CASRRMDRGHNEQYF. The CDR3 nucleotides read TGTGCCAGCAGAAGAATGGACAGGGGGCATAACGAGCAGTACTTC. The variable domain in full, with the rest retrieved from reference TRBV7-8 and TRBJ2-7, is GAGVSQSPRYKVAKRGQDVALRCDPISGHVSLFWYQQALGQGPEFLTYFQNEAQLDKSGLPSDRFFAERPEGSVSTLKIQRTQQEDSAVYLCASRRMDRGHNEQYFGPGTRLTVT.

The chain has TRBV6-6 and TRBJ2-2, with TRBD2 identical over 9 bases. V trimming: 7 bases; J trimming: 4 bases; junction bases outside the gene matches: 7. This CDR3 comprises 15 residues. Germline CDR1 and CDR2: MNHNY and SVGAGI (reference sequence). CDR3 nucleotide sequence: TGTGCCAGCACCCAACTAGCGGGTACCACCGGGGAGCTGTTTTTT. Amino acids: CASTQLAGTTGELFF.

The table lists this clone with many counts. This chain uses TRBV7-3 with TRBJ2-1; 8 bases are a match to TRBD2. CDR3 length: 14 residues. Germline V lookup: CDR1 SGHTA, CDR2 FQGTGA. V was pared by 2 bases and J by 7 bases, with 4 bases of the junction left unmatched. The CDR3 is CASSLGSGKNEQFF. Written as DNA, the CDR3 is TGTGCCAGCAGCTTAGGTAGCGGGAAAAATGAGCAGTTCTTC.

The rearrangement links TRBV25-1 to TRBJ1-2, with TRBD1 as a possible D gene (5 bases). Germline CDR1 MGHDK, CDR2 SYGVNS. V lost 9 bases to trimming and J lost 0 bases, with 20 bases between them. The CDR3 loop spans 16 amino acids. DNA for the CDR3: TGTGCCAGTCAAAGGGGAGGGTCGCAAGCTAACTATGGCTACACCTTC. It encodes CASQRGGSQANYGYTF.

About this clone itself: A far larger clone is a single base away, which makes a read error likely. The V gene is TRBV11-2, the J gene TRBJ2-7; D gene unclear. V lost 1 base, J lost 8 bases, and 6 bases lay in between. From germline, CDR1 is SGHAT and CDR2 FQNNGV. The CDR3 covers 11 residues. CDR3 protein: CASSLGPQQYF. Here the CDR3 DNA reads TGTGCCAGCAGCTTAGGCCCCCAGCAGTACTTC.

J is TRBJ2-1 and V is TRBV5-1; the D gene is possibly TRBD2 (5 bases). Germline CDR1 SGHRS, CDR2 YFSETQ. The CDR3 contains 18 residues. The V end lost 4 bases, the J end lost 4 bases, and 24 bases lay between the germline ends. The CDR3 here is CASSPVRAGPITYNEQFF. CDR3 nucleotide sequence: TGCGCCAGCAGCCCGGTGCGGGCGGGCCCTATTACTTACAATGAGCAGTTCTTC. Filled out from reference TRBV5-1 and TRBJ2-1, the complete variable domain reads KAGVTQTPRYLIKTRGQQVTLSCSPISGHRSVSWYQQTPGQGLQFLFEYFSETQRNKGNFPGRFSGRQFSNSRSEMNVSTLELGDSALYLCASSPVRAGPITYNEQFFGPGTRLTVL.

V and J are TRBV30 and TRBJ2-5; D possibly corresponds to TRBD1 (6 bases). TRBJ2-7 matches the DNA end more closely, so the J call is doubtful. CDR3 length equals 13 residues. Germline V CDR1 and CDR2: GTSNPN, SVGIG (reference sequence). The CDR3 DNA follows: TGTGCCTGGAGTAGAGGACAGCTCTACGAGCAGTACTTC. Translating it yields CAWSRGQLYEQYF.